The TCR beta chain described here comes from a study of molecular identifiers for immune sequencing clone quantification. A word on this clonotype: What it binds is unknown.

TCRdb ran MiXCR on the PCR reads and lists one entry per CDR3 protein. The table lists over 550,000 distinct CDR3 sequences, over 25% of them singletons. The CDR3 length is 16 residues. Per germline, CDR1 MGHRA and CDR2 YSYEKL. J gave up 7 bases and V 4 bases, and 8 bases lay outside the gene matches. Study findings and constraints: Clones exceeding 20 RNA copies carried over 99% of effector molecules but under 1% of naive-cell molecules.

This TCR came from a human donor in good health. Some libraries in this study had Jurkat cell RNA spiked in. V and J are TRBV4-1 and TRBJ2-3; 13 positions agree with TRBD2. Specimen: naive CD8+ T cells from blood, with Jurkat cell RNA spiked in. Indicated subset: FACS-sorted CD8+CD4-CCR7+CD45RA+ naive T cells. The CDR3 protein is CASSPLLAGGPNTQYF. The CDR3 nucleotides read TGCGCCAGCAGCCCTTTACTAGCGGGAGGGCCGAATACGCAGTATTTT.